Reported below is one TCR beta chain. No antigen is known for it. The record originates from a study of shared clonotypes between healthy human individuals. Overall study findings and caveats: Memory subsets had estimated richness that was generally smaller than that of naive subsets.

Over several immunoSEQ plates, each subset's genomic DNA was distributed in even portions. Study processing details: Junction-only immunoSEQ data arrived without quality scores, meaning filtering differed. Here immunoSEQ multiplex PCR was the method, and the copy in TCRdb shows in-frame clones only, minus some. The DNA was the basis for D and trimming; V, J and clone size are from that table. This table has a few million clones, roughly 93% appearing once. CD45RO-negative CD8 cells positively selected for CCR7 made up the naive population, which excluded terminally differentiated effector memory CD45RA+ cells. Donors comprised only Caucasian adults living in Nashville, Tennessee. The sequencing sample was made of naive CD8+ T cells from PBMCs. The clonotype comes from a man aged 18 to 29 in good health. Some clones in this sample may be carry-over from other donors' samples.

The DNA for the CDR3 is TGCGCCAGCAGCCAGGTTACAGGGGGCAATTCCGAGCAGTACTTC. It translates to CASSQVTGGNSEQYF. The chain recombines TRBV4-1 with TRBJ2-7, with 9 bases that match TRBD1. The germline gives CDR1 MGHRA, CDR2 YSYEKL. V was pared by 3 bases and J by 6 bases, with 9 bases of the junction left unmatched. CDR3 size: 15 residues.